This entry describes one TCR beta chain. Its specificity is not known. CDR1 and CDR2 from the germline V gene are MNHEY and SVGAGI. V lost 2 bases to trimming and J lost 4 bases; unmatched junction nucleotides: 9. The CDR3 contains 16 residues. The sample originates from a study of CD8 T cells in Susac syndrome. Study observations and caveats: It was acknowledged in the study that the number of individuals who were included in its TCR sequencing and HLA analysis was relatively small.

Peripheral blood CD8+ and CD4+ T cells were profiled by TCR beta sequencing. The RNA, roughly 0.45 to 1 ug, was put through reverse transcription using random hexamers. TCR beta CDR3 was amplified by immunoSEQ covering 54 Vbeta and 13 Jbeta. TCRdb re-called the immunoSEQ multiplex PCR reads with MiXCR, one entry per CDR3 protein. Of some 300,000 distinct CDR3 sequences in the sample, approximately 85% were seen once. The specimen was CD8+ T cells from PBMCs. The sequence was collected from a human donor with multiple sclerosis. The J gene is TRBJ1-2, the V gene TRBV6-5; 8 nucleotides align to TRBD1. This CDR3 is CASSYELTGASYGYTF. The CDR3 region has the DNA TGTGCCAGCAGTTACGAGTTGACAGGGGCGAGCTATGGCTACACCTTC.